The 21 T cell receptor beta chains below were found in one sample sequenced in a study of shared clonotypes between healthy human individuals (dated by TCRdb to about 2020). CD8 naive samples were CD45RO-negative cells positively selected for CCR7, giving a CD45RA+CCR7+ population that excluded TemRA cells. The library was made by the immunoSEQ multiplex PCR assay. Imported from immuneACCESS, the table was reduced by TCRdb to in-frame sequences with V and J called. These copies leave out some clones; in studies compared against another copy, an unresolved V gene accounts for under half, and the cause of the remainder is not known. Present in this sample are under 600,000 clones, about 98% of which were seen just once. The ten largest account for 0.25% to 0.35% of the sample. Sequenced input: naive CD8+ T cells sorted from blood. This specimen's cell subset or site label, interpreted: CD45RA+CCR7+. Receptors were obtained from a man aged 25 to 45 in good health.

This chain links TRBV5-1 with TRBJ2-3; 8 bases fit TRBD1. The CDR3 has 18 amino acids. Germline V gene data show CDR1 as SGHRS and CDR2 as YFSETQ. J gave up 0 bases and V 7 bases, and 16 bases lay outside the gene matches. This CDR3 is CASSWNTLDRVSTDTQYF. Here the CDR3 DNA reads TGCGCCAGCTCCTGGAATACGCTGGACAGGGTTAGCACAGATACGCAGTATTTT.

V and J are TRBV28 and TRBJ2-3; D is ambiguous. The germline CDR1 and CDR2 sequences are MDHEN and SYDVKM. The CDR3 runs 14 residues. V was trimmed by 0 bases and J by 4 bases, leaving 8 bases between them. The DNA for the CDR3 is TGTGCCAGCAGTTTATGGCAGGCCGCAGATACGCAGTATTTT. Protein: CASSLWQAADTQYF.

V and J are TRBV11-2 and TRBJ2-1, with D tentatively TRBD2 (6 bases). Germline V gene data show CDR1 as SGHAT and CDR2 as FQNNGV. The V gene lost 4 bases and the J gene lost 12 bases, with 25 bases spanning the gap. The CDR3 consists of 16 residues. The CDR3: CASSSGGGEIFLWQFF. The CDR3 nucleotides read TGTGCCAGCAGCTCCGGCGGCGGGGAGATATTCTTATGGCAGTTCTTC.

This chain joins TRBV28 and TRBJ2-7; no definite D call. V lost 1 base and J 0 bases, leaving 4 bases between the germline ends. The CDR3 extends over 13 amino acids. Germline lookup yields CDR1 MDHEN and CDR2 SYDVKM. The CDR3 DNA is TGTGCCAGCAGTTTATCCCCCTCCTACGAGCAGTACTTC. It is translated as CASSLSPSYEQYF.

The chain couples TRBV7-9 to TRBJ2-7; no definite D call. V dropped 4 bases and J dropped 2 bases, with 12 bases sitting between them. Per the germline V gene, CDR1 is SEHNR and CDR2 is FQNEAQ (reference sequence). The CDR3 runs 14 residues. The DNA of the CDR3 is TGTGCCAGCAGCTCCCACCTCTCCGCCTACGAGCAGTACTTC. Its protein is CASSSHLSAYEQYF.

The V call is TRBV6-4, the J call TRBJ2-5; 7 bases match TRBD2. V was pared by 5 bases and J by 5 bases, with 14 bases of the junction left unmatched. Per the germline V gene, CDR1 is MRHNA and CDR2 is SNTAGT. The CDR3 totals 16 residues. CDR3 DNA: TGTGCCAGCAGTTCGGGAGGAGGGCCGAGTGGGGAGACCCAGTACTTC. Protein sequence: CASSSGGGPSGETQYF.

This chain uses TRBV7-9 with TRBJ2-7; D unclear. The germline V gene has CDR1 SEHNR and CDR2 FQNEAQ (reference sequence). Trimming left V 3 bases short and J 0 bases short, with 9 bases between. This CDR3 is 14 amino acids long. The DNA for the CDR3 is TGTGCCAGCAGCTTGTGGCAAAGCTCCTACGAGCAGTACTTC. Translated, it gives CASSLWQSSYEQYF. Full variable domain (outside the CDR3, taken from reference TRBV7-9 and TRBJ2-7): DTGVSQNPRHKITKRGQNVTFRCDPISEHNRLYWYRQTLGQGPEFLTYFQNEAQLEKSRLLSDRFSAERPKGSFSTLEIQRTEQGDSAMYLCASSLWQSSYEQYFGPGTRLTVT.

This clone was observed a single time. The CDR3 coding sequence is TGCAGCGTTGCCCGGGGGGCGGGCACCGGGGAGCTGTTTTTT. Amino acid sequence: CSVARGAGTGELFF. V and J are TRBV29-1 and TRBJ2-2; tentatively, D is TRBD2 (7 bases). V lost 4 bases and J lost 4, with 13 bases in between. Germline loops: CDR1 SQVTM, CDR2 ANQGSEA. This CDR3 spans 14 amino acids.

This chain uses TRBV7-9 with TRBJ2-7, with D tentatively TRBD2 (6 bases). Trimming cost V 5 bases and J 6 bases, with 17 bases left between them. Germline CDR1 and CDR2: SEHNR and FQNEAQ (reference sequence). The CDR3 has 14 residues. The CDR3 DNA reads TGTGCCAGCAGCCCGTCGGGACTTACCCTCGAGCAGTACTTC. Its protein is CASSPSGLTLEQYF. The full variable domain, completed using reference TRBV7-9 and TRBJ2-7, is DTGVSQNPRHKITKRGQNVTFRCDPISEHNRLYWYRQTLGQGPEFLTYFQNEAQLEKSRLLSDRFSAERPKGSFSTLEIQRTEQGDSAMYLCASSPSGLTLEQYFGPGTRLTVT.

The chain couples TRBV29-1 to TRBJ2-2, with TRBD1 matching 9 bases. The J segment lost 7 bases and the V segment lost 6 bases, leaving 12 bases of the junction unmatched. The CDR3 sequence is 15 residues long. Per germline, CDR1 SQVTM and CDR2 ANQGSEA. CDR3 sequence reads: CSVVEQGALDGELFF. The CDR3 DNA reads as TGCAGCGTCGTTGAACAGGGGGCTCTGGACGGGGAGCTGTTTTTT.

This clone was picked up one time. The chain joins TRBV28 to TRBJ1-5, with 9 nucleotides matching TRBD1. Germline lookup yields CDR1 MDHEN and CDR2 SYDVKM. The CDR3 contains 15 residues. After removal of 6 bases from V and 4 bases from J, the junction contained 7 bases not matched to a gene. As DNA, the CDR3 is TGTGCCAGCAGGGGGACAGGGTTCCTTAATCAGCCCCAGCATTTT. It yields the protein CASRGTGFLNQPQHF. Combining the CDR3 with reference TRBV28 and TRBJ1-5 gives the whole variable domain DVKVTQSSRYLVKRTGEKVFLECVQDMDHENMFWYRQDPGLGLRLIYFSYDVKMKEKGDIPEGYSVSREKKERFSLILESASTNQTSMYLCASRGTGFLNQPQHFGDGTRLSIL.

V is TRBV9 and J is TRBJ2-1; unclear D gene. Germline V CDR1 and CDR2: SGDLS, YYNGEE. The CDR3 has 13 residues. The V and J ends lost 4 bases and 9 bases respectively, with 14 bases between them. DNA of the CDR3: TGTGCCAGCAGCCCCGTTGTTGCTGTTGAGCAGTTCTTC. Its translation: CASSPVVAVEQFF.

On this clone itself: Other nucleotide sequences in the sample specify the same CDR3. V usage is TRBV6-5 and J usage is TRBJ1-5; a weak D match, TRBD1 (5 bases). Germline CDR1 is MNHEY and CDR2 is SVGAGI. CDR3 length: 13 amino acids. V lost 3 bases to trimming and J lost 6 bases, with 9 bases between them. The CDR3, as DNA: TGTGCCAGCAGTTATGGGGGGGGTCAGCCCCAGCATTTT. Residues: CASSYGGGQPQHF.

The chain has TRBV15 and TRBJ1-5; no definite D call. This CDR3 is built from 14 residues. Trimming pared 3 bases from V and 4 bases from J, leaving 10 bases between. CDR1 is LNHNV and CDR2 is YYDKDF in the germline V gene (reference sequence). The CDR3 protein is CATSRDRKNQPQHF. CDR3 coding DNA: TGTGCCACCAGCAGGGATAGGAAAAATCAGCCCCAGCATTTT. Together with reference TRBV15 and TRBJ1-5, the CDR3 gives the full variable domain: DAMVIQNPRYQVTQFGKPVTLSCSQTLNHNVMYWYQQKSSQAPKLLFHYYDKDFNNEADTPDNFQSRRPNTSFCFLDIRSPGLGDTAMYLCATSRDRKNQPQHFGDGTRLSIL.

The V and J genes are TRBV7-6 and TRBJ2-3; weak D call: TRBD1 (5 bases). Germline CDR1 reads SGHVS; CDR2 reads FNYEAQ. Trimming left V 1 base short and J 2 bases short, with 13 bases between. The CDR3 covers 16 residues. The CDR3, as DNA: TGTGCCAGCAGCTTAGGGACAACCATGGACACAGATACGCAGTATTTT. It yields the protein CASSLGTTMDTDTQYF. Using reference TRBV7-6 and TRBJ2-3 for the parts outside the CDR3, the full variable domain is GAGVSQSPRYKVTKRGQDVALRCDPISGHVSLYWYRQALGQGPEFLTYFNYEAQQDKSGLPNDRFSAERPEGSISTLTIQRTEQRDSAMYRCASSLGTTMDTDTQYFGPGTRLTVL.

The V and J genes are TRBV5-1 and TRBJ2-1; tentative D call: TRBD2 (6 bases). Germline CDR1 SGHRS, CDR2 YFSETQ. CDR3 length: 16 amino acids. The germline V and J ends were trimmed by 4 bases and 6 bases, with 20 bases remaining between them. This CDR3 is CASSVSQTGLINEQFF. In DNA form, the CDR3 reads TGCGCCAGCAGCGTATCCCAAACGGGACTTATCAATGAGCAGTTCTTC.

The chain combines TRBV19 with TRBJ2-7; no clear D gene. CDR1 and CDR2 (germline): LNHDA, SQIVND (reference sequence). V lost 7 bases, J lost 5 bases, and 21 bases lay in between. This CDR3 contains 15 residues. The CDR3 reads CASTPVPFDPHEQYF. The DNA of the CDR3 is TGTGCCAGTACCCCGGTCCCCTTTGATCCCCACGAGCAGTACTTC.

This clone appeared a single time. The same CDR3 arises from other DNA sequences in this sample as well. The chain joins TRBV9 to TRBJ2-5; tentative D call: TRBD2 (6 bases). CDR3 length equals 14 residues. Between the trimmed V and J ends, which lost 0 bases and 2 bases, there was a span of 8 bases. Germline V gene sequence: CDR1 SGDLS, CDR2 YYNGEE. The CDR3 DNA follows: TGTGCCAGCAGCGTAGCGGGAGTACAAGAGACCCAGTACTTC. This translates into CASSVAGVQETQYF.

This clone was picked up one time. This chain links TRBV28 with TRBJ2-3, with 9 nucleotides matching TRBD1. Losses at the gene ends were 5 bases for V and 8 bases for J; bases not matched to a gene: 8. The CDR3 is 14 residues long. Germline assignment: CDR1 MDHEN and CDR2 SYDVKM. CDR3 in amino acids: CASSADRGRATQYF. Written as DNA, the CDR3 is TGTGCCAGCAGTGCGGACAGGGGTCGGGCTACGCAGTATTTT.

The V and J genes are TRBV27 and TRBJ2-2; 8 bases are shared with TRBD2. This CDR3 is 14 amino acids long. In germline, CDR1 is MNHEY, CDR2 SMNVEV (reference sequence). V lost 7 bases, J lost 2 bases, and 3 bases stayed unmatched. The CDR3 loop is CASKTSGNTGELFF. CDR3 nucleotides: TGTGCCAGCAAAACTAGCGGAAACACCGGGGAGCTGTTTTTT.

Only one count was recorded for this clone. The chain has TRBV5-5 and TRBJ2-1; no clear D. V dropped 2 bases and J dropped 6 bases, with 6 bases sitting between them. The CDR3 runs 12 residues. The germline CDR1 and CDR2 sequences are SGHKS and YYEKEE (reference sequence). In DNA form, the CDR3 reads TGTGCCAGCAGCTTAAACAGCAATGAGCAGTTCTTC. Its translation is CASSLNSNEQFF.